The following is a T cell receptor (beta chain) sequence with its context. One base away lies a much larger clone, so this may be a sequencing read error. In germline, CDR1 is PRHDT, CDR2 FYEKMQ (reference sequence). With 0 bases clipped from V and 5 bases from J, the junction kept 6 bases outside the gene matches. CDR3 length equals 15 residues. The sorting of naive CD8 T cells used the CD8+CD4-CCR7+CD45RA+ phenotype. For bulk TCR libraries, previously described methods and listed TCR primers were used. TCRdb used MiXCR to reprocess the PCR reads, holding one entry per CDR3 protein. The repertoire holds around 100,000 distinct CDR3 sequences, with about 35% as singletons. The data belong to a study of molecular identifiers for immune sequencing clone quantification.

This clonotype originated in a human donor in good health. Some libraries in this study had Jurkat cell RNA spiked in. Sequenced sample: naive CD8+ T cells from blood, with Jurkat cell RNA spiked in. Subset: FACS-sorted CD8+CD4-CCR7+CD45RA+ naive T cells. The chain links TRBV13 to TRBJ2-7; 8 nucleotides match TRBD1. The CDR3 is CASSLGPGGTHEQYF. Here the CDR3 DNA reads TGTGCCAGCAGCTTAGGCCCAGGGGGCACCCACGAGCAGTACTTC.